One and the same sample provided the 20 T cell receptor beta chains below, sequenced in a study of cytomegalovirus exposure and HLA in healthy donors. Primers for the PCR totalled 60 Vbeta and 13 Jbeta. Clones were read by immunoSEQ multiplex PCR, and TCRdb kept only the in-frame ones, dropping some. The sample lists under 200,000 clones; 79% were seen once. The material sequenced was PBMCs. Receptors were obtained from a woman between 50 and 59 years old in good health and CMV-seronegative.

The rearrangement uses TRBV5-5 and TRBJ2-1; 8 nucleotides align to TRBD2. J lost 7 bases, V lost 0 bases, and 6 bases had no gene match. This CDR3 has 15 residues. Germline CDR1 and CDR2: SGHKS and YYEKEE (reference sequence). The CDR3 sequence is CASSLAGGAMNEQFF. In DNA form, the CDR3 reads TGTGCCAGCAGCTTGGCGGGAGGGGCTATGAATGAGCAGTTCTTC.

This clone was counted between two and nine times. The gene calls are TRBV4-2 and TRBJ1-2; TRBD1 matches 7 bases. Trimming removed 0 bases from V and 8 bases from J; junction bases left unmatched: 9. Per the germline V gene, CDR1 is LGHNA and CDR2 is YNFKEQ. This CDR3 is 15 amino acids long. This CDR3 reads CASSQDLTGRWGYTF. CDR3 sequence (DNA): TGTGCCAGCAGCCAAGATCTGACAGGGCGGTGGGGCTACACCTTC.

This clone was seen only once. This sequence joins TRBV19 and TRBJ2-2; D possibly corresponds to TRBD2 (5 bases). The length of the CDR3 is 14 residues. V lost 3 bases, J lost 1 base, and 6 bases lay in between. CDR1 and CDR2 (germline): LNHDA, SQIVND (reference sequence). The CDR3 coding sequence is TGTGCCAGTAGTATCGGGGAGAACACCGGGGAGCTGTTTTTT. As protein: CASSIGENTGELFF. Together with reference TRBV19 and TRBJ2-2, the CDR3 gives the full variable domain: DGGITQSPKYLFRKEGQNVTLSCEQNLNHDAMYWYRQDPGQGLRLIYYSQIVNDFQKGDIAEGYSVSREKKESFPLTVTSAQKNPTAFYLCASSIGENTGELFFGEGSRLTVL.

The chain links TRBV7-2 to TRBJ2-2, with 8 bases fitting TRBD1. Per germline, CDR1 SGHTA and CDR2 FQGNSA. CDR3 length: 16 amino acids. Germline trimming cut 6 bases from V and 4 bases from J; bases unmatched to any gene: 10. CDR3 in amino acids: CASSFLDRVGTGELFF. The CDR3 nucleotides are TGTGCCAGCAGTTTTTTGGACAGGGTAGGCACCGGGGAGCTGTTTTTT.

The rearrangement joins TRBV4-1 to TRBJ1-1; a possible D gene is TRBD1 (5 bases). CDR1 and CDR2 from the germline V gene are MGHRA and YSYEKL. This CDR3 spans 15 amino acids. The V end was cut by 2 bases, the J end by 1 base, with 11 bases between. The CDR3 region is CASSQTDRPNTEAFF. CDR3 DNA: TGCGCCAGCAGCCAAACAGACAGACCGAACACTGAAGCTTTCTTT.

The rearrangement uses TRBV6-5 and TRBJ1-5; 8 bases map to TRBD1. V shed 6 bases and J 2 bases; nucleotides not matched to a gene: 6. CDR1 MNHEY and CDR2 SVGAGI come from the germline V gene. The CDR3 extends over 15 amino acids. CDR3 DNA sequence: TGTGCCAGCAGAAAGACAGGGGATGGCAATCAGCCCCAGCATTTT. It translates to CASRKTGDGNQPQHF.

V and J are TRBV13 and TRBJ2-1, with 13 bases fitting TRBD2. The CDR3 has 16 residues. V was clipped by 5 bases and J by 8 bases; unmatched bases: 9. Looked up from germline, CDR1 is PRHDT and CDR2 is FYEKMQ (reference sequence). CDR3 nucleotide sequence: TGTGCCAGCAGCCCAGAGGGACTAGCGGGGAGGTATGAGCAGTTCTTC. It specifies CASSPEGLAGRYEQFF. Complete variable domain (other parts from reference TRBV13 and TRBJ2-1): AAGVIQSPRHLIKEKRETATLKCYPIPRHDTVYWYQQGPGQDPQFLISFYEKMQSDKGSIPDRFSAQQFSDYHSELNMSSLELGDSALYFCASSPEGLAGRYEQFFGPGTRLTVL.

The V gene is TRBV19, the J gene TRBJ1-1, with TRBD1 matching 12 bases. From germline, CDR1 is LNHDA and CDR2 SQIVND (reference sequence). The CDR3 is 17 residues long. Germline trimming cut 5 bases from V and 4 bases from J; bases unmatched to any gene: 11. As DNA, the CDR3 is TGTGCCAGTAGTCCCGGGACAGGGGGCGGACAACCCACTGAAGCTTTCTTT. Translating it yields CASSPGTGGGQPTEAFF. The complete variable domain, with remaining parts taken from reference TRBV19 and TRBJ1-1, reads DGGITQSPKYLFRKEGQNVTLSCEQNLNHDAMYWYRQDPGQGLRLIYYSQIVNDFQKGDIAEGYSVSREKKESFPLTVTSAQKNPTAFYLCASSPGTGGGQPTEAFFGQGTRLTVV.

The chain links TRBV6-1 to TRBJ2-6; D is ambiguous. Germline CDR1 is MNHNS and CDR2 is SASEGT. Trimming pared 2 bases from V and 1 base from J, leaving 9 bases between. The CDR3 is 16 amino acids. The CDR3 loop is CASSESTGSGANVLTF. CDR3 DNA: TGTGCCAGCAGTGAAAGTACGGGTTCTGGGGCCAACGTCCTGACTTTC.

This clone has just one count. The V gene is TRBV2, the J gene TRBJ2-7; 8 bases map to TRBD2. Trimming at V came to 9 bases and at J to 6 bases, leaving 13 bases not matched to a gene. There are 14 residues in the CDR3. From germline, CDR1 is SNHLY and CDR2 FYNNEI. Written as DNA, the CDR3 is TGTGCCAGTCTCGGGGTAGCGGGACCTCTCGAGCAGTACTTC. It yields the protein CASLGVAGPLEQYF. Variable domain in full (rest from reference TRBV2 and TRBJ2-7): EPEVTQTPSHQVTQMGQEVILRCVPISNHLYFYWYRQILGQKVEFLVSFYNNEISEKSEIFDDQFSVERPDGSNFTLKIRSTKLEDSAMYFCASLGVAGPLEQYFGPGTRLTVT.

Here the CDR3 reads CASSERGGDEQYF. CDR3 DNA: TGTGCCAGCAGTGAGCGAGGGGGCGATGAGCAGTACTTC. The chain couples TRBV25-1 to TRBJ2-7, with 7 bases fitting TRBD1. The CDR3 is made up of 13 amino acids. The germline gives CDR1 MGHDK, CDR2 SYGVNS. V lost 3 bases to trimming and J lost 7 bases; unmatched junction nucleotides: 6.

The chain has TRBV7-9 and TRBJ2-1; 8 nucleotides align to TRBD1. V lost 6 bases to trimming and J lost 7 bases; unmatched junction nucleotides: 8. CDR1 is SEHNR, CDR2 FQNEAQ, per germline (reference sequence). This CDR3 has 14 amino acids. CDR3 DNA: TGTGCCAGCAGACTGCAGGGGGCCGGTAATGAGCAGTTCTTC. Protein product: CASRLQGAGNEQFF.

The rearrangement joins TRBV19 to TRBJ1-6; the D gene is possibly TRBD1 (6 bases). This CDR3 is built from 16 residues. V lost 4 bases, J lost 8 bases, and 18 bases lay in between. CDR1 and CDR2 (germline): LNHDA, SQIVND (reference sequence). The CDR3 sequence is CASSRRGRSGDSPLHF. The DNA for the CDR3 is TGTGCCAGTAGTAGGCGGGGGCGCAGTGGGGATTCACCCCTCCACTTT.

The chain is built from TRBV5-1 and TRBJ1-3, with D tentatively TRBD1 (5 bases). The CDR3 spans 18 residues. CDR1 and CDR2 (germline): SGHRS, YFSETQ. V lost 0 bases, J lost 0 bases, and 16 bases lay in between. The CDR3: CASSLAERGTFSGNTIYF. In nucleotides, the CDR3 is TGCGCCAGCAGCTTGGCCGAAAGGGGAACCTTCTCTGGAAACACCATATATTTT.

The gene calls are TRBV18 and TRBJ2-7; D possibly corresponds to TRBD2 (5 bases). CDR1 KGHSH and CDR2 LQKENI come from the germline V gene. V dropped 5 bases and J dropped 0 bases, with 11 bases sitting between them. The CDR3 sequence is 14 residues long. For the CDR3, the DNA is TGTGCCAGCTCAGCATCCGGGATCTCCTACGAGCAGTACTTC. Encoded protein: CASSASGISYEQYF. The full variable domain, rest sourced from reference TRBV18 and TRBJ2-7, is NAGVMQNPRHLVRRRGQEARLRCSPMKGHSHVYWYRQLPEEGLKFMVYLQKENIIDESGMPKERFSAEFPKEGPSILRIQQVVRGDSAAYFCASSASGISYEQYFGPGTRLTVT.

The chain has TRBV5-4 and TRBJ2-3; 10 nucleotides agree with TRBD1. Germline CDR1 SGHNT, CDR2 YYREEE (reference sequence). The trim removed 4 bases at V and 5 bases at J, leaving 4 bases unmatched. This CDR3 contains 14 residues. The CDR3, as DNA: TGTGCCAGCAGCGGGGGACAGGGGCGAGATACGCAGTATTTT. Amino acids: CASSGGQGRDTQYF.

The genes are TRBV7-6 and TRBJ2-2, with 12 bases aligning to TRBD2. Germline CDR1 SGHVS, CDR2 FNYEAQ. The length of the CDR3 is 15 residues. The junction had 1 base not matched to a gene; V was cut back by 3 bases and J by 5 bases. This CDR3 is CASSLGTSGTGELFF. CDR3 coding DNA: TGTGCCAGCAGCTTGGGGACTAGCGGGACCGGGGAGCTGTTTTTT.

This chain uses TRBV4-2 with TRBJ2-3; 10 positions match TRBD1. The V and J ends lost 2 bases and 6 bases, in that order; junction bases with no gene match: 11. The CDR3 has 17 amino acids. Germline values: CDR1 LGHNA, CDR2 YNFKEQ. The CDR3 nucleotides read TGTGCCAGCAGCCAATCCGGGACAGGGGTCCCCTCGGATACGCAGTATTTT. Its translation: CASSQSGTGVPSDTQYF.

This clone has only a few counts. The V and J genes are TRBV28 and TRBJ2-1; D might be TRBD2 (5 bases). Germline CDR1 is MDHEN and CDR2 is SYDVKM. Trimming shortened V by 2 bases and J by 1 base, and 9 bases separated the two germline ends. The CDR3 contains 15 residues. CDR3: CASSLEWESYNEQFF. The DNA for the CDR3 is TGTGCCAGCAGTTTAGAATGGGAGTCCTACAATGAGCAGTTCTTC.

CDR3 amino acids: CASSLKRFNLFF. In DNA form, the CDR3 reads TGTGCCAGCAGCCTTAAGAGGTTTAATCTGTTTTTT. V is TRBV7-3 and J is TRBJ1-4, with unresolved D. The length of the CDR3 is 12 residues. From germline, CDR1 is SGHTA and CDR2 FQGTGA. Trimming pared 5 bases from V and 14 bases from J, leaving 15 bases between.